A selection of T cell receptor beta chains follows, all from one sample in a study of a mutant IDH1 vaccine in newly diagnosed glioma. Their recognized antigens are unknown. The repertoire was sequenced with immunoSEQ multiplex PCR; TCRdb's copy has only in-frame clones and lacks some. The data hold 30,000 to 45,000 clones, with roughly 92% observed a single time. The input for sequencing was PBMCs, taken from a glioma patient whose treatment included an IDH1 peptide vaccine. Receptors originate from a man aged 45 to 65 with glioma. The CDR3 runs from the conserved cysteine through the conserved F or W. The D gene is left open where the match is weak. Rows may omit the clone size; those that give it use once, few, many or a size class.

NA | TRBJ2-7 | TRBV11-1 | TRBD2 | TGTGCCAGCAGCTGGGGGACTAGCGGAATGTACGAGCAGTACTTC | CASSWGTSGMYEQYF
NA | TRBJ1-1 | TRBV30 | NA | TGTGCCTGGACCCTGAGGGGAGGACGTTACTTTGAAGCTTTCTTT | CAWTLRGGRYFEAFF
few | TRBJ1-2 | TRBV29-1 | NA | TGCAGCGGAGACAGGTTGGCCTATGGCTACACCTTC | CSGDRLAYGYTF
NA | TRBJ1-6 | TRBV30 | NA | TGTGCCTGGAGGGACCAGAGTAATTCACCCCTCCACTTT | CAWRDQSNSPLHF
few | TRBJ1-5 | TRBV7-6 | TRBD1 | TGTGCCAGCAGCGCGGGACAGCGCAATCAGCCCCAGCATTTT | CASSAGQRNQPQHF
once | TRBJ2-3 | TRBV5-8 | TRBD2 | TGTGCCAGCAGCCAGGGGTCTAGCGGGGACACAGATACGCAGTATTTT | CASSQGSSGDTDTQYF
NA | TRBJ1-2 | TRBV4-1 | NA | TGCGCCAGCAGCCAAGATCTTCAGGGTGCCTATGGCTACACCTTC | CASSQDLQGAYGYTF
NA | TRBJ1-3 | TRBV19 | NA | TGTGCCAGTAGTATAGCCGGGGATCCTGGAAACACCATATATTTT | CASSIAGDPGNTIYF
NA | TRBJ2-7 | TRBV11-2 | NA | TGTGCCAGCAGCCTCGAGGACAGCTTTTTATACGAGCAGTACTTC | CASSLEDSFLYEQYF
NA | TRBJ2-1 | TRBV10-1 | TRBD2 | TGCGCCGGCATAGCGGGAGGGCCCCTTTCCTACAATGAGCAGTTCTTC | CAGIAGGPLSYNEQFF
NA | TRBJ1-2 | TRBV19 | NA | TGTGCCAGTAGTATTTCGGGATCCTCAAGTCACTATGGCTACACCTTC | CASSISGSSSHYGYTF
NA | TRBJ2-5 | TRBV1 | NA | TGCACCAGCAGCCAATCCCGGCGGCACTGGCGGTACCAAGAGACCCAGTACTTC | CTSSQSRRHWRYQETQYF
NA | TRBJ1-5 | TRBV30 | TRBD1 | TGTGCCTGGAGTCCGGGACAGGGGTTTCAGCCCCAGCATTTT | CAWSPGQGFQPQHF
NA | TRBJ2-1 | TRBV2 | TRBD2 | TGTGCCAGCAGACCGGGACTAGCGGGAGCAGACTACAATGAGCAGTTCTTC | CASRPGLAGADYNEQFF
NA | TRBJ1-1 | TRBV4-2 | NA | TGTGCCAGCAGCCAAGAACAAGGGGGGCACACTGAAGCTTTCTTT | CASSQEQGGHTEAFF
NA | TRBJ1-1 | TRBV30 | TRBD1 | TGTGCCTGGAGTCCGGGACAGGGGGTCCCCCGAGCTTTCTTT | CAWSPGQGVPRAFF
NA | TRBJ1-3 | TRBV7-2 | NA | TGTGCCAGCAGCTTAGCGGGAAACACCATATATTTT | CASSLAGNTIYF
NA | TRBJ1-2 | TRBV5-1 | NA | TGCGCCAGCAGCTTGGCCGTTCAGGATGGCTACACCTTC | CASSLAVQDGYTF
NA | TRBJ2-2 | TRBV7-9 | NA | TGTGCCAGCAGCTTAGTCCAGGGTTACACCGGGGAGCTGTTTTTT | CASSLVQGYTGELFF
NA | TRBJ1-1 | TRBV7-6 | TRBD1 | TGTGCCAGCAGCCTGGACAGGGTAGCTGAAGCTTTCTTT | CASSLDRVAEAFF
NA | TRBJ1-2 | TRBV28 | NA | TGTGCCAGCTCGGGGCCGTGGATTATGGGCTACACCTTC | CASSGPWIMGYTF
NA | TRBJ2-3 | TRBV4-3 | NA | TGCGCCAGCAGCCAAGTAAGGGCAGGGTCCACAGATACGCAGTATTTT | CASSQVRAGSTDTQYF
NA | TRBJ2-1 | TRBV30 | TRBD2 | TGTGCCTGGACAAGACTAGCCTCACCATCCTACAATGAGCAGTTCTTC | CAWTRLASPSYNEQFF
NA | TRBJ1-1 | TRBV6-5 | NA | TGTGCCAGCGGTCGACAGATGATGAACACTGAAGCTTTCTTT | CASGRQMMNTEAFF
NA | TRBJ2-7 | TRBV5-1 | NA | TGCGCCAGCAGCTTGCTTTTGAGCAGCGAGCAGTACTTC | CASSLLLSSEQYF
NA | TRBJ2-1 | TRBV9 | NA | TGTGCCAGCAGCGTAGTAGTAGCGAACGAAAACAATGAGCAGTTCTTC | CASSVVVANENNEQFF
NA | TRBJ2-5 | TRBV7-9 | NA | TGTGCCAGCAGCTTCAGGACCCAAGAGACCCAGTACTTC | CASSFRTQETQYF
NA | TRBJ2-7 | TRBV29-1 | NA | TGCAGCGTCCGCAGTCCACGAGGGGAGCAGTACTTC | CSVRSPRGEQYF
NA | TRBJ1-5 | TRBV29-1 | TRBD1 | TGCAGCGGAGTTGAGGGGACACAGGGGGCAGGCAATCAGCCCCAGCATTTT | CSGVEGTQGAGNQPQHF
NA | TRBJ2-7 | TRBV5-5 | TRBD2 | TGTGCCAGCAGCTTGAGGACTAGCGGAGCTTTCTCCTACGAGCAGTACTTC | CASSLRTSGAFSYEQYF
NA | TRBJ2-7 | TRBV6-5 | NA | TGTGCCAGCAGACAGGGACTGGGGGAGCAGTACTTC | CASRQGLGEQYF
NA | TRBJ2-5 | TRBV2 | TRBD1 | TGTGCCAGCAGCCGGGACAGGAACCAAGAGACCCAGTACTTC | CASSRDRNQETQYF
NA | TRBJ2-5 | TRBV2 | NA | TGTGCCAGCAGTGATAGCGCCCAAGAGACCCAGTACTTC | CASSDSAQETQYF
NA | TRBJ2-7 | TRBV19 | NA | TGTGCCAGTAGTATCTCTATTCAGGGGCTAGTTCCCTACGAGCAGTACTTC | CASSISIQGLVPYEQYF
NA | TRBJ1-6 | TRBV27 | TRBD1 | TGTGCCAGCAGTTCTGACAGGGTTAATTCACCCCTCCACTTT | CASSSDRVNSPLHF
NA | TRBJ2-7 | TRBV6-6 | NA | TGTGCCAGCAGTGGGGACGGCACCTACGAGCAGTACTTC | CASSGDGTYEQYF
NA | TRBJ2-7 | TRBV4-1 | NA | TGCGCCAGCAGCCAAGGACAGTCCAGGGGCTACGAGCAGTACTTC | CASSQGQSRGYEQYF
once | TRBJ1-1 | TRBV6-5 | NA | TGTGCCAGCAGACTCGGGGGGGGAACCACTGAAGCTTTCTTT | CASRLGGGTTEAFF
once | TRBJ2-7 | TRBV7-9 | TRBD2 | TGTGCCCTCGCATTAGGGACTAGCGGGAGAGGTAGACCCTCCTACGAGCAGTACTTC | CALALGTSGRGRPSYEQYF
few | TRBJ1-1 | TRBV6-6 | NA | TGTGCCAGCAGTTACCGGCAAGAGAACACTGAAGCTTTCTTT | CASSYRQENTEAFF
NA | TRBJ2-3 | TRBV9 | TRBD2 | TGTGCCAGCAGCCTAACCGGACTAGCGGGAGGACGAGATACGCAGTATTTT | CASSLTGLAGGRDTQYF
NA | TRBJ1-1 | TRBV18 | NA | TGTGCCAGCTCACCAGAGCAGGGTAGCACTGAAGCTTTCTTT | CASSPEQGSTEAFF